The source of this T cell receptor beta chain is a study of siplizumab effects on memory and regulatory T cells. Study outcomes and limitations: Unstimulated subsets were the mapping target of only a minor fraction of alloreactive clones. Confirmation that proliferating Tregs from siplizumab cultures had suppressive function was not obtained. Under siplizumab, an average roughly 63% of mappable alloreactive CD4+ clones were Treg-derived, compared with 25% to 30% in controls. Contribution to the alloresponse seemed major for naive T cells, which also seemed more diverse than memory cells.

CDR3 size: 15 residues. Germline V CDR1 and CDR2: SEHNR, FQNEAQ (reference sequence). Deletions cut 5 bases from V and 2 bases from J, with 13 bases between. Remarks on this clone: Its antigen is not known.

Here immunoSEQ multiplex PCR was the method, and the copy in TCRdb shows in-frame clones only, minus some. The repertoire consists of approximately 100,000 clones, with about nine tenths occurring once and the leading ten covering 9.5% to 15%. This clonotype originated in a human donor in good health. Sequencing used non-Treg CD4+ T cells sorted from blood. J is TRBJ2-1 and V is TRBV7-9; D is possibly TRBD1 (6 bases). The CDR3 loop reads CASSESGVAYNEQFF. The CDR3 DNA follows: TGTGCCAGCAGCGAATCAGGGGTAGCCTACAATGAGCAGTTCTTC. Full variable domain (rest looked up from reference TRBV7-9 and TRBJ2-1): DTGVSQNPRHKITKRGQNVTFRCDPISEHNRLYWYRQTLGQGPEFLTYFQNEAQLEKSRLLSDRFSAERPKGSFSTLEIQRTEQGDSAMYLCASSESGVAYNEQFFGPGTRLTVL.